Below, 20 T cell receptor beta chains from the same sample are listed, as sequenced in a study of STAT5B mutations in CD4+ large granular lymphocyte leukemia. Assay used: immunoSEQ multiplex PCR; TCRdb lists only in-frame clones, some missing. The sample comprises a few thousand clones, around 88% of which are singletons, and approximately 71% rests with the top ten. The sample taken for sequencing was PBMCs. The receptors come from a man in his forties with CD4+ T-cell large granular lymphocyte leukemia.

V gene TRBV10-3 combines with J gene TRBJ1-4, with D perhaps matching TRBD1 (6 bases). The CDR3 length is 12 residues. V shed 5 bases and J shed 8 bases, with 9 bases lying between them. Looked up from germline, CDR1 is ENHRY and CDR2 is SYGVKD. DNA of the CDR3: TGTGCCATCAGTATGGACAGAGAAAAACTGTTTTTT. It codes for CAISMDREKLFF.

The gene calls are TRBV7-8 and TRBJ2-7; 13 nucleotides agree with TRBD2. The CDR3 length is 15 residues. Germline V CDR1 and CDR2: SGHVS, FQNEAQ. The J segment lost 12 bases and the V segment lost 0 bases, leaving 8 bases of the junction unmatched. The CDR3 reads CASSLAAGLAGDLYF. The CDR3 DNA reads TGTGCCAGCAGCTTAGCCGCCGGACTAGCGGGAGATCTGTACTTC.

The chain combines TRBV11-3 with TRBJ2-7; D uncertain. CDR1 is SGHNT, CDR2 YENEEA, per germline. The V end lost 3 bases, the J end lost 2 bases, and 11 bases lay between the germline ends. The CDR3 runs 14 residues. The DNA of the CDR3 is TGTGCCAGCAGCTTTACGGCTTCCGCCTACGAGCAGTACTTC. Translating gives CASSFTASAYEQYF.

V usage is TRBV6-5 and J usage is TRBJ2-3; D tentatively fits TRBD1 or TRBD2 (5 bases each). With 6 bases removed from V and 5 bases from J, the gap between germline ends came to 12 bases. The CDR3 is 13 amino acids. CDR1 is MNHEY, CDR2 SVGAGI, per germline. The chain's CDR3 is CASSGRGLDTQYF. DNA for the CDR3: TGTGCCAGCAGCGGCCGGGGCTTAGATACGCAGTATTTT.

The genes are TRBV19 and TRBJ1-5; D is uncertain. Germline lookup yields CDR1 LNHDA and CDR2 SQIVND (reference sequence). Trimming took 1 base from V and 6 from J, leaving 7 bases between them. This CDR3 region has 13 residues. CDR3 amino acids: CASSIGVGQPQHF. DNA of the CDR3: TGTGCCAGTAGTATAGGCGTGGGTCAGCCCCAGCATTTT.

CDR3 sequence: CASSRAESREQYF. In DNA form, the CDR3 reads TGCGCCAGCAGCCGAGCCGAGAGCCGGGAGCAGTACTTC. The V and J genes are TRBV4-1 and TRBJ2-5, with D perhaps TRBD2 (6 bases). There are 13 residues in the CDR3. Trimming took off 4 bases at V and 11 bases at J, with 17 bases between the two ends. Germline values: CDR1 MGHRA, CDR2 YSYEKL.

This chain joins TRBV11-3 and TRBJ2-7, with 9 positions matching TRBD1. In germline, CDR1 is SGHNT, CDR2 YENEEA. The CDR3 length is 15 residues. The J segment lost 1 base and the V segment lost 3 bases, leaving 4 bases of the junction unmatched. In DNA, the CDR3 is TGTGCCAGCAGCTTCTCGGGACAGGGATCCTACGAGCAGTACTTC. It translates to CASSFSGQGSYEQYF.

The chain combines TRBV7-8 with TRBJ1-1; TRBD1 matches at 7 bases. Germline V CDR1 and CDR2: SGHVS, FQNEAQ. Trimming removed 6 bases from V and 5 bases from J; junction bases left unmatched: 12. The CDR3 covers 15 residues. The CDR3 nucleotides are TGTGCCAGCAGTACGTATAAGGGGGCGCGGACTGAAGCTTTCTTT. Translated: CASSTYKGARTEAFF.

The chain has TRBV5-1 and TRBJ2-3; 7 nucleotides align to TRBD1. Germline-derived CDR1 and CDR2 are SGHRS and YFSETQ. The CDR3 contains 15 residues. Unmatched junction bases numbered 6, after V lost 4 bases and J lost 1 base. DNA of the CDR3: TGCGCCAGCAGCCTAACAGGGGCTGGCACAGATACGCAGTATTTT. Its protein product is CASSLTGAGTDTQYF.

The chain uses TRBV29-1 and TRBJ2-1; 7 bases line up with TRBD2. After removal of 2 bases from V and 8 bases from J, the junction contained 3 bases not matched to a gene. Germline V lookup: CDR1 SQVTM, CDR2 ANQGSEA. This CDR3 spans 12 amino acids. The CDR3 bases are TGCAGCGTTGAAAATGGGGGGGATGAGCAGTTCTTC. Protein product: CSVENGGDEQFF.

This clone showed up just once. The V and J genes are TRBV7-2 and TRBJ1-6; 9 bases align to TRBD1. V shed 5 bases, J shed 7 bases, and the junction held 6 bases outside the gene matches. CDR1 and CDR2 from the germline V gene are SGHTA and FQGNSA. The CDR3 runs 15 residues. DNA for the CDR3: TGTGCCAGCAGCCAGGGGACAGGGAGCAATTCACCCCTCCACTTT. Residues: CASSQGTGSNSPLHF.

The V call is TRBV7-9, the J call TRBJ2-3; D gene uncertain. Germline CDR1 SEHNR, CDR2 FQNEAQ (reference sequence). The ends were cut back, 5 bases at V and 4 bases at J, with 13 bases in the middle. The CDR3 spans 14 residues. The CDR3 DNA reads TGTGCCAGCAGCCCCTCATACGGGCCAGATACGCAGTATTTT. This gives the protein CASSPSYGPDTQYF.

In this sample, this clone turned up once. The rearrangement joins TRBV7-9 to TRBJ2-7, with unresolved D. The V end lost 0 bases, the J end lost 6 bases, and 6 bases lay between the germline ends. The CDR3 sequence is 12 residues long. The V gene's germline CDR1 is SEHNR and CDR2 FQNEAQ (reference sequence). DNA for the CDR3: TGTGCCAGCAGCTTAGCTGGTCTCGAGCAGTACTTC. This translates into CASSLAGLEQYF.

V usage is TRBV9 and J usage is TRBJ1-5; 11 bases map to TRBD1. Trimming at V came to 3 bases and at J to 7 bases, leaving 3 bases not matched to a gene. The length of the CDR3 is 14 residues. CDR1 is SGDLS, CDR2 YYNGEE, per germline. CDR3 sequence (DNA): TGTGCCAGCAGCGAAGGGACAGGGGGACAGCCCCAGCATTTT. It specifies CASSEGTGGQPQHF.

The DNA for the CDR3 is TGTGCCAGCTCACCGGGTGAGGACACTGAAGCTTTCTTT. Translating it yields CASSPGEDTEAFF. This chain links TRBV18 with TRBJ1-1, with unresolved D. Germline V gene sequence: CDR1 KGHSH, CDR2 LQKENI. This CDR3 is 13 amino acids long. Trimming removed 3 bases from V and 3 bases from J, with 8 bases in between.

CDR3 in amino acids: CASSGEAPGGTGELFF. The DNA of the CDR3 is TGCGCCAGCAGCGGGGAGGCGCCCGGGGGCACCGGGGAGCTGTTTTTT. The chain joins TRBV5-1 to TRBJ2-2; D perhaps matches TRBD2 (6 bases). This CDR3 is 16 amino acids long. Germline CDR1 and CDR2: SGHRS and YFSETQ. V dropped 4 bases and J dropped 4 bases, with 17 bases sitting between them. The full variable domain, in which reference TRBV5-1 and TRBJ2-2 provide the parts outside the CDR3, is KAGVTQTPRYLIKTRGQQVTLSCSPISGHRSVSWYQQTPGQGLQFLFEYFSETQRNKGNFPGRFSGRQFSNSRSEMNVSTLELGDSALYLCASSGEAPGGTGELFFGEGSRLTVL.

This clone was observed a single time. V and J are TRBV29-1 and TRBJ2-1; D is perhaps TRBD2 (6 bases). Trimming left V 6 bases short and J 8 bases short, with 14 bases between. Germline V gives CDR1 SQVTM, CDR2 ANQGSEA. The CDR3 length is 12 residues. The CDR3 nucleotides read TGCAGCGTCCGGGACTCTAGTGATGAGCAGTTCTTC. Protein sequence: CSVRDSSDEQFF.

The chain joins TRBV19 to TRBJ1-5; weak D call: TRBD1 (5 bases). This CDR3 spans 14 amino acids. Germline V CDR1 and CDR2: LNHDA, SQIVND (reference sequence). Trimming took off 7 bases at V and 7 bases at J, with 17 bases between the two ends. The CDR3 loop reads CASTRPVGGQPQHF. The CDR3, as DNA: TGTGCCAGTACCAGACCGGTGGGGGGACAGCCCCAGCATTTT. The full variable domain, rest sourced from reference TRBV19 and TRBJ1-5, is DGGITQSPKYLFRKEGQNVTLSCEQNLNHDAMYWYRQDPGQGLRLIYYSQIVNDFQKGDIAEGYSVSREKKESFPLTVTSAQKNPTAFYLCASTRPVGGQPQHFGDGTRLSIL.

This sequence joins TRBV6-1 and TRBJ1-2; D is unresolved. CDR1 and CDR2 from the germline V gene are MNHNS and SASEGT. This CDR3 spans 12 amino acids. V shed 4 bases and J shed 6 bases, with 9 bases lying between them. The CDR3 coding sequence is TGTGCCAGCAGTGTATCATTCGATGGCTACACCTTC. Translation: CASSVSFDGYTF.

The chain recombines TRBV2 with TRBJ1-2, with D unresolved. Germline V CDR1 and CDR2: SNHLY, FYNNEI. V gave up 2 bases and J gave up 2 bases, with 0 bases separating them. The CDR3 is made up of 11 amino acids. The CDR3 DNA follows: TGTGCCAGCAGTGAAAACTATGGCTACACCTTC. Amino acids: CASSENYGYTF.